This TCR beta chain was documented in a study of neoadjuvant anti-PD-1 for oral cavity cancer (dated by TCRdb to about 2021). Study-level background: Patients mostly received three to four biweekly doses of nivolumab at 3 mg/kg before curative-intent surgical resection. Patients who did not progress were given a fourth nivolumab dose at about day 43 and had definitive surgical resection on days 50-56. Patients with complete response, partial response or stable disease by RECIST 1.1 were defined as responders, whereas patients with progression were defined as non-responders. The parent correlative cohort had over ten patients and a response rate of over 25%. Points the paper makes about the study in general: Greater tumor shrinkage correlated with larger post-treatment sizes of preexisting intratumoral clones, which suggests that expansion of preexisting clones contributed to response. Higher pretreatment blood Treg/Th17 ratios correlated with higher pretreatment blood TCRbeta clonality and lower post-treatment tumor TCRbeta clonality. TCR analyses included only a few patients per response group, and the authors called for larger cohorts for validation.

For survey sequencing of tumor libraries, mostly roughly 5 ug of input genomic DNA was used, and two replicates were run per sample. TCRbeta libraries were prepared with the immunoSEQ hsTCRbeta kit according to the manufacturer's instructions. An Illumina NovaSeq 6000 S4 flow cell was used to sequence the final libraries, which had first been combined to 3 nM. In the source study's methods: The immunoSEQ Analyzer handled quality control and preprocessing of the raw data. The analysis was restricted to productive rearrangements, with each unique CDR3 amino acid sequence defining a clonotype. Using the R package tcR, the researchers computed the Gini-Simpson index as their estimate of repertoire clonality. Student's t test was used to compare Gini indices, while Pearson correlation assessed associations with tumor size change. The immuneACCESS repertoire file appears here via TCRdb, limited to in-frame rearrangements. These files lack a portion of the clones; in checked studies, under half of the deficit traces to unresolved V genes, and the cause of the others is not known. V, J and clone size are taken as reported in that table, and D and trimming were inferred from the DNA itself. This sample gives 20,000 to 30,000 clones in total; approximately 26% of them show up just once. The ten largest clones represent approximately 16% of the sample.

About this clone: What this receptor recognizes is not known. No much larger clone exists at a distance of one base, and base qualities are not known.

What this sample's time point label stands for: after neoadjuvant nivolumab, at surgical resection. Patients had been newly diagnosed with stage II-IVA oral cavity squamous cell carcinoma, and no prior systemic or radiation treatment had been given to the patients. The cohort was made up of patients with locally advanced, HPV-negative oral cavity squamous cell carcinoma. The samples were obtained from a longitudinal correlative study of a single-arm phase II trial testing neoadjuvant nivolumab in oral cavity squamous cell carcinoma. Subject-matched pre- and post-treatment PBMCs and tumors from three responders and three non-responders were subjected to genomic DNA-based TCRbeta sequencing. For tumor tissue, genomic DNA extraction relied on the Maxwell RSC DNA from Tissue kit. Measured from the cysteine to the phenylalanine, the CDR3 is 11 residues long. Only the CDR3 DNA is retained, 33 bases long and in frame from the first base. Unmatched junction bases come to 4, with V trimmed by 8 bases and J by 3 bases. CDR1 is given as GTSNPN and CDR2 as SVGIG, both from the germline V gene (reference sequence).

The chain was built from TRBV30 and TRBJ2-7, with 7 bases in between that match TRBD1. The source material was tumor tissue, sampled after nivolumab (anti-PD-1) treatment. The TCR comes from a person between 40 and 80 years old with oral cavity squamous cell carcinoma. The CDR3 protein: CAGRTGYEQYF. The nucleotides are TGTGCCGGACGGACAGGCTACGAGCAGTACTTC.